The clone carrying this TCR beta chain was detected once. Per the original methods: Nucleated cell number was recorded as an estimate derived from reference gene primer amplification. The assay was immunoSEQ multiplex PCR, and TCRdb's table has in-frame clones only and misses some. V, J and clone size derive from that table, while D and trimming were established from the DNA sequence. Of about 160,000 clones detected, 88% appear once; the ten largest clones hold 5% to 8.5%. Between the trimmed V and J ends, which lost 5 bases and 1 base, there was a span of 17 bases. The germline V gene encodes CDR1 MNHNY and CDR2 SVGAGI (reference sequence). The CDR3 has 16 amino acids. This record comes from a study of blood T cell repertoires in COVID-19. Study members were between about 18 and 95 years old and lived in over 20 US regions. Allocation to cohorts depended on clinical history reported by the participants. Recovery meant two consecutive negative NP/OP PCR tests, professional clearance, or resolved symptoms.

The TCR comes from a woman aged 45 to 65 who had recovered from COVID-19. The V and J genes are TRBV6-6 and TRBJ1-2, with a tentative D call TRBD1 (5 bases). What was sequenced was PBMCs or T cells enriched from blood (not recorded which). CDR3 region: CASSNPQGRGNYGYTF. As DNA, the CDR3 is TGTGCCAGCAGTAACCCTCAGGGTAGGGGTAACTATGGCTACACCTTC.